The next 9 T cell receptor beta chains were all read from a single sample in a study of T cells after posttransplantation cyclophosphamide. Libraries were prepared by immunoSEQ multiplex PCR; TCRdb keeps only in-frame clonotypes and omits some of them. The data contain 25,000 to 30,000 clones, 86% of them singletons. The sample taken for sequencing was PBMCs. The receptors originated from a man aged 50 to 59.

This clone appeared a few times. As DNA, the CDR3 is TGTGCCAGCAGCTTAGATCTCGGACAGGGGTCAGGGGAGCTGTTTTTT. It is translated as CASSLDLGQGSGELFF. V gene TRBV11-3 combines with J gene TRBJ2-2; 9 positions match TRBD1. CDR1 and CDR2 from the germline V gene are SGHNT and YENEEA. This CDR3 spans 16 amino acids. V gave up 0 bases and J gave up 8 bases; unmatched junction bases: 7.

The chain recombines TRBV25-1 with TRBJ1-2; TRBD1 is a possible D gene (5 bases). Germline V CDR1 and CDR2: MGHDK, SYGVNS. CDR3 length equals 13 residues. V was cut by 2 bases and J by 8 bases, with 12 bases left in between. This chain's CDR3 is CASSEKGRGGYTF. In DNA form, the CDR3 reads TGTGCCAGCAGTGAAAAGGGAAGGGGCGGCTACACCTTC.

The chain carries TRBV6-1 and TRBJ1-6, with D uncertain. Per germline, CDR1 MNHNS and CDR2 SASEGT. V was trimmed by 3 bases and J by 9 bases, leaving 9 bases between them. This CDR3 is built from 13 residues. The CDR3 nucleotides read TGTGCCAGCAGTGACCAGATTTTTTCACCCCTCCACTTT. It codes for CASSDQIFSPLHF.

This chain joins TRBV23-1 and TRBJ1-1, with 9 positions matching TRBD1. TRBV23-1 is reported as an ORF; its role is uncertain. J lost 9 bases, V lost 7 bases, and 9 bases had no gene match. The CDR3 has 13 residues. The CDR3, as DNA: TGCGCCAGCACCCGACAGGGGGGATTTCAAGCTTTCTTT. It yields the protein CASTRQGGFQAFF.

Points on this clone: This same CDR3 is encoded by further DNA sequences in the sample. The chain has TRBV7-3 and TRBJ2-3, with D uncertain. The V and J ends lost 3 bases and 2 bases respectively, with 6 bases between them. The germline CDR1 and CDR2 sequences are SGHTA and FQGTGA. The CDR3 runs 13 residues. The CDR3 is CASSFSITDTQYF. CDR3 DNA: TGTGCCAGCAGCTTTAGTATCACAGATACGCAGTATTTT.

The chain has TRBV5-5 and TRBJ2-3; possible D gene TRBD1, 6 bases. CDR3 length: 15 residues. Trimming took off 1 base at V and 6 bases at J, with 15 bases between the two ends. Germline V gene data show CDR1 as SGHKS and CDR2 as YYEKEE (reference sequence). Here the CDR3 DNA reads TGTGCCAGCAGCTTGCCCCCGAGGGGGTCTGATACGCAGTATTTT. Its protein product is CASSLPPRGSDTQYF.

The sample holds a few counts of this clone. V gene TRBV5-1 combines with J gene TRBJ1-1; D is undetermined. The V gene lost 2 bases and the J gene lost 7 bases, with 9 bases spanning the gap. CDR1 is SGHRS, CDR2 YFSETQ, per germline. This CDR3 region has 12 residues. CDR3 DNA sequence: TGCGCCAGCAGCTTTTTTGCAGGTGAAGCTTTCTTT. Its protein product is CASSFFAGEAFF.

V usage is TRBV30 and J usage is TRBJ2-5, with D perhaps TRBD2 (6 bases). With 2 bases removed from V and 1 base from J, the gap between germline ends came to 17 bases. Germline V lookup: CDR1 GTSNPN, CDR2 SVGIG (reference sequence). The CDR3 sequence is 16 residues long. The CDR3 nucleotides read TGTGCCTGGAGTCTTCCAATCGGGAGCTTCCAAGAGACCCAGTACTTC. Translated: CAWSLPIGSFQETQYF.

The V gene is TRBV6-1, the J gene TRBJ1-5; 9 bases match TRBD1. CDR3 size: 16 residues. CDR1 MNHNS and CDR2 SASEGT come from the germline V gene. V shed 3 bases and J 0 bases; nucleotides not matched to a gene: 3. CDR3 residues: CASSEGQGGSNQPQHF. CDR3 coding DNA: TGTGCCAGCAGTGAGGGACAGGGTGGTAGCAATCAGCCCCAGCATTTT.